This is a list of T cell receptor beta chains from one sample in a study of T-cell memory formation after mild COVID-19. MiXCR, applied by TCRdb to the 5' RACE reads, yields one record per CDR3 protein. In the table there are some 180,000 distinct CDR3 sequences, about a fifth of which are singletons. The sequencing input was PBMCs or a T cell subset sorted from them (not recorded which). These receptors originate from a man aged 18 to 29 who had mild COVID-19 (a few samples of this study predate the infection). Cell type and time point are not known. Both conserved end residues are part of each CDR3. A D gene is named only where the DNA matches it firmly. Only part of the rows carry a size: once, few, many, or a class if the clone is expanded.

length	size	J	V	D	DNA	CDR3
13	few	TRBJ1-5	TRBV7-2	-	TGTGCCAGCAGCTTAGGCCCTCGTCAGCCCCAGCATTTT	CASSLGPRQPQHF
14	few	TRBJ2-1	TRBV5-1	TRBD1	TGCGCCAGCAGCTCGGGACAGTCCTACAATGAGCAGTTCTTC	CASSSGQSYNEQFF
13	-	TRBJ2-5	TRBV5-5	-	TGTGCCAGCAGCTTGGACTTCCAAGAGACCCAGTACTTC	CASSLDFQETQYF
12	many	TRBJ1-2	TRBV24-1	-	TGTGCCACCAGTGTTCTTGGGTACGGCTACACCTTC	CATSVLGYGYTF
14	once	TRBJ1-4	TRBV7-2	TRBD1	TGTGCCAGCAGCTACATGACAGGGAATGAAAAACTGTTTTTT	CASSYMTGNEKLFF
13	many	TRBJ2-1	TRBV7-2	-	TGTGCCAGCAGCCAAAGTAGGGACGGTGAGCAGTTCTTC	CASSQSRDGEQFF
16	-	TRBJ2-7	TRBV20-1	TRBD1	TGCAGTGCTAGAGATGAGGTGGACAGGGGCACCTACGAGCAGTACTTC	CSARDEVDRGTYEQYF
15	few	TRBJ1-1	TRBV20-1	-	TGCAGTGCAAGGGGGTGGGAGGGGATGAACACTGAAGCTTTCTTT	CSARGWEGMNTEAFF
17	many	TRBJ2-3	TRBV7-2	-	TGTGCCAGCAGCCGACAAAAGGGCAGGGGGGCTAGGGATACGCAGTATTTT	CASSRQKGRGARDTQYF
19	-	TRBJ2-1	TRBV15	TRBD2	TGTGCCACCAGCAGAGGAGGACTAGCGGGGGGGCTATTTGTCGATGAGCAGTTCTTC	CATSRGGLAGGLFVDEQFF
15	few	TRBJ2-5	TRBV5-6	-	TGTGCCAGCAGCTATGCGGGACGGTACTGGGAGACCCAGTACTTC	CASSYAGRYWETQYF
15	-	TRBJ1-2	TRBV5-1	-	TGCGCCAGCAGCTGGACCCCAGAGGCTTACTATGGCTACACCTTC	CASSWTPEAYYGYTF
14	-	TRBJ1-2	TRBV19	TRBD1	TGTGCCAGTAGGACCGTTAGGACAGGGGGAGGCTACACCTTC	CASRTVRTGGGYTF
14	-	TRBJ2-2	TRBV5-1	-	TGCGCCAGCAGCCCTACGACACTGCCCGGGGAGCTGTTTTTT	CASSPTTLPGELFF
15	-	TRBJ2-3	TRBV6-4	-	TGTGCCAGCAGTGAATATTTCCGGGCGACAGATACGCAGTATTTT	CASSEYFRATDTQYF
13	many	TRBJ1-1	TRBV12-3/TRBV12-4	TRBD1	TGTGCCAGCAGTTCCGACAGGGTCGCTGAAGCTTTCTTT	CASSSDRVAEAFF
15	-	TRBJ1-2	TRBV6-6	TRBD1	TGTGCCAGCAGCCCATCAGGGGGGCGCACCTATGGCTACACCTTC	CASSPSGGRTYGYTF
16	few	TRBJ1-5	TRBV5-1	-	TGCGCCAGCAGCCCCGGGGGGAGCTATAGCAATCAGCCCCAGCATTTT	CASSPGGSYSNQPQHF
14	-	TRBJ2-5	TRBV4-2	-	TGTGCCAGCAGCCAACCCGGGAGTCAAGAGACCCAGTACTTC	CASSQPGSQETQYF
16	few	TRBJ2-7	TRBV4-3	-	TGCGCCAGCAGCCAAGAGGTCTGGGGGTCGGCCTACGAGCAGTACTTC	CASSQEVWGSAYEQYF
15	few	TRBJ2-7	TRBV11-2	-	TGTGCCAGCAGCTTAAGACAGCTGGGATCCAGCGAGCAGTACTTC	CASSLRQLGSSEQYF
17	few	TRBJ2-3	TRBV4-3	TRBD2	TGCGCCAGCAGCCAAGAGGGGCGCGGGGGGCGAACAGATACGCAGTATTTT	CASSQEGRGGRTDTQYF
13	few	TRBJ2-7	TRBV12-3/TRBV12-4	-	TGTGCCAGCTCAAGGACTGAGTCCTACGAGCAGTACTTC	CASSRTESYEQYF
16	-	TRBJ1-5	TRBV12-3/TRBV12-4	-	TGTGCCAGCAGTTTAGAGTCCGGGGAGTCAAATCAGCCCCAGCATTTT	CASSLESGESNQPQHF
16	-	TRBJ1-4	TRBV7-2	-	TGTGCCAGCAGCTTAAGCGCCGGGACACAGAATGAAAAACTGTTTTTT	CASSLSAGTQNEKLFF
14	-	TRBJ2-1	TRBV6-2/TRBV6-3	-	TGTGCCAGCAGTTACGATCGCAGCTACAATGAGCAGTTCTTC	CASSYDRSYNEQFF
13	-	TRBJ2-3	TRBV6-1	TRBD1	TGTGCCAGCAGGGACAGGGGGCAGGTTACGCAGTATTTT	CASRDRGQVTQYF
12	many	TRBJ1-5	TRBV7-2	-	TGTGCCAGCAGCTTAGGGGTACAGCCCCAGCATTTT	CASSLGVQPQHF
15	-	TRBJ2-4	TRBV6-1	TRBD1	TGTGCCAGCAGTCGTGACAGGGATGCCAAAAACATTCAGTACTTC	CASSRDRDAKNIQYF
16	few	TRBJ2-3	TRBV5-6	TRBD2	TGTGCCAGCAGCTCGGGACTAGCGGGTTACACAGATACGCAGTATTTT	CASSSGLAGYTDTQYF
12	few	TRBJ2-3	TRBV24-1	-	TGTGCCACCAGTGAACAGGGAGGTCTGCAGTATTTT	CATSEQGGLQYF
12	-	TRBJ1-2	TRBV29-1	TRBD1	TGCAGCGTATCAGGGGGCCAGTATGGCTACACCTTC	CSVSGGQYGYTF
15	few	TRBJ2-5	TRBV6-6	TRBD1	TGTGCCAGCAGTTACACCGGGACAGGTCAAGAGACCCAGTACTTC	CASSYTGTGQETQYF
15	few	TRBJ1-2	TRBV12-3/TRBV12-4	-	TGTGCCAGCAGCCGGATTGGGGAGATCGGCTATGGCTACACCTTC	CASSRIGEIGYGYTF
17	many	TRBJ2-7	TRBV10-3	-	TGTGCCATCAGTGAGTCCCGCAGGTACCCGAACCTATACGAGCAGTACTTC	CAISESRRYPNLYEQYF
14	few	TRBJ2-7	TRBV7-8	TRBD2	TGTGCCAGCAGATTACTAGCGGGGCCACACGAGCAGTACTTC	CASRLLAGPHEQYF